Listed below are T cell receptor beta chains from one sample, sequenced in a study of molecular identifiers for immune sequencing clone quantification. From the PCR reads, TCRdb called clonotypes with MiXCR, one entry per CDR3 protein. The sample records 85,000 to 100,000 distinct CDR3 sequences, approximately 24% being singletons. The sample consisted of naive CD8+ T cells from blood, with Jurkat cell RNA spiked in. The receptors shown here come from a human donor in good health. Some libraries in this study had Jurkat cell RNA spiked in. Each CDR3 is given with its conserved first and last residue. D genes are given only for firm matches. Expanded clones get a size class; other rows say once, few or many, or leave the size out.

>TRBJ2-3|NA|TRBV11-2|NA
TGTGCCAGCAGCCCGATTAGTGTAGATAAGCAGTATTTT
CASSPISVDKQYF
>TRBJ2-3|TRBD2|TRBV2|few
TGTGCCAGCAGTGTTACTAGCGGGAGCACAGATACGCAGTATTTT
CASSVTSGSTDTQYF
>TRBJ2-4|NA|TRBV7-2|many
TGTGCCAGCAGCTTCCTGGCGGACATTCAGTACTTC
CASSFLADIQYF
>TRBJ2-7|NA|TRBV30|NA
TGTGCCTGGAGTGGGCTGTTTGCCTTAGGGACCAACCCCTTATTTTGGAACGAGCAGTACTTC
CAWSGLFALGTNPLFWNEQYF
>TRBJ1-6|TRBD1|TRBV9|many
TGTGCCAGCACTGTCACAGGGGCGGATTCACCCCTCCACTTT
CASTVTGADSPLHF
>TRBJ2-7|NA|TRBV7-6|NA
TGTGCCAGCAGCTTATTGGGACATTCCTACGAGCAGTACTTC
CASSLLGHSYEQYF
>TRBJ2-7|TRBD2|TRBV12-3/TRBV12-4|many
TGTGCCAGCAGCTCCACCCCTAGCGGGTCCTACGAGCAGTACTTC
CASSSTPSGSYEQYF
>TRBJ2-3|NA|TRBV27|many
TGTGCCAGCAGTTTAATTACGGGGGGCGCGGATATAGATACGCAGTATTTT
CASSLITGGADIDTQYF
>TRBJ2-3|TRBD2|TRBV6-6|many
TGTGCCAGCAGTTACTCGATCGGGGCGGGGGATCGCACAGATACGCAGTATTTT
CASSYSIGAGDRTDTQYF
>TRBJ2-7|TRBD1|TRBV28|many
TGTGCCAGCAGTTTGACTCGGCAGGGGGTGTACGAGCAGTACTTC
CASSLTRQGVYEQYF
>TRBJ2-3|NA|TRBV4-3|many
TGCGCCAGCAGCCAAGATAGGGCAGGGACAAAAGATACGCAGTATTTT
CASSQDRAGTKDTQYF
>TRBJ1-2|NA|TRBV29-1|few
TGCAGCGTCCCAGGGTCTGGAGGCTACACCTTC
CSVPGSGGYTF
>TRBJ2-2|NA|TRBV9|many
TGTGCCAGCAGCGAACAGTTTGGGCGGAACACCGGGGAGCTGTTTTTT
CASSEQFGRNTGELFF
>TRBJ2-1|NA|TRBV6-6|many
TGTGCCAGCAGACCTATTATGGAAAGGGATGAGCAGTTCTTC
CASRPIMERDEQFF
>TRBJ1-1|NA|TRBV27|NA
TGTGCCAGCAGTTGGGGGGGGGGGGTCACCACTGAAGCTTTCTTT
CASSWGGGVTTEAFF
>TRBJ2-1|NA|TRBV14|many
TGTGCCAGCAGCCAAGTTCTCTGGCGCCGAACCGCTAATGAGCAGTTCTTC
CASSQVLWRRTANEQFF
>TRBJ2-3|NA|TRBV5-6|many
TGTGCCAGCAGCCTCTCCGGGACCGTCACTAGCACAGATACGCAGTATTTT
CASSLSGTVTSTDTQYF
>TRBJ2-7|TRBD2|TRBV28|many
TGTGCCACCGGGACTAGCGTCGAGCAGTACTTC
CATGTSVEQYF
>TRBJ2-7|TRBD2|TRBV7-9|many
TGTGCCAGCGGGAGCGGGGGTTCCCACGAGCAGTACTTC
CASGSGGSHEQYF
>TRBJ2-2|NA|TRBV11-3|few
TGTGCCAGCAGCTTACGCGGGCAAAACACCGGGGAGCTGTTTTTT
CASSLRGQNTGELFF
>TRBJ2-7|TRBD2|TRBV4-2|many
TGTGCCAGCAGCCCCGAGACTAGCGGGAGTTCCTACGAGCAGTACTTC
CASSPETSGSSYEQYF
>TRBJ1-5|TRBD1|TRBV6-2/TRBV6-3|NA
TGTGCCACCGGTCCCCCAGGGGGTTCGCATCAGCCCCAGCATTTT
CATGPPGGSHQPQHF
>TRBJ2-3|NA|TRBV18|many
TGTGCCAGCTCACTGGACAGCACAGATACGCAGTATTTT
CASSLDSTDTQYF
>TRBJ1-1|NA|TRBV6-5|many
TGTGCCAGCAGTTACCGCAGGAACACTGAAGCTTTCTTT
CASSYRRNTEAFF
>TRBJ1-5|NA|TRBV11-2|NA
TGTGCCAGCAGCTTAGATCTTGGTGATAGCAATCAGCCCCAGCATTTT
CASSLDLGDSNQPQHF
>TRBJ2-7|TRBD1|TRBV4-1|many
TGCGCCAGCAGCCGGGGACAGGGGTCGGGAGAGCAGTACTTC
CASSRGQGSGEQYF
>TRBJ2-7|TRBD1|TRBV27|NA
TGTGCCGGCAGTTCCGGGACAGGGGCCTACGAGCAGTACTTC
CAGSSGTGAYEQYF
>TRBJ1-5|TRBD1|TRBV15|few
TGTGCCACCAGCAGAGATTTGGGACAGGGTGGTCAGCCCCAGCATTTT
CATSRDLGQGGQPQHF
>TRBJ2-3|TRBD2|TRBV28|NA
TGTGCCAGCAGTGAACTAGCGGGAGTCGCAGACGCGCAGTATTTT
CASSELAGVADAQYF
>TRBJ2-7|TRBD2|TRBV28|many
TGTGCCAGCAGTCCCCGGACTAGCGGCTACGAGCAGTACTTC
CASSPRTSGYEQYF
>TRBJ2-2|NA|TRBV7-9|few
TGTGCCAGCAGCTCCCCTCGGGCCCATCGAGACACCGGGGAGCTGTTTTTT
CASSSPRAHRDTGELFF
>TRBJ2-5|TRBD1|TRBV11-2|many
TGTGCCAGCAGCTCCGGGACAGAAGAGACCCAGTACTTC
CASSSGTEETQYF
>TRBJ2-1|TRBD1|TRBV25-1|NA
TGTGCCAGCAGTGACCGGGACAGCTACAATGAGCAGTTCTTC
CASSDRDSYNEQFF
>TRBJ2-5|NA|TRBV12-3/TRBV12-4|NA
TGTGCCAGCAGTTTAATCGGGGAGACCCAGTACTTC
CASSLIGETQYF
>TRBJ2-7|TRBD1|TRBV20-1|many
TGCAGTGCTAGAGATCTGGGACAGGGGTACGAGCAGTACTTC
CSARDLGQGYEQYF
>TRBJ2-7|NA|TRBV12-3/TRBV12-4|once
TGTGCCAGCAGTTTGGGGGACTTCTCCTACGAGCAGTACTTC
CASSLGDFSYEQYF
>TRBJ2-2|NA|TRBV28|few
TGTGCCAGCAGTTTCGTCCGTTCCTACACCGGGGAGCTGTTTTTT
CASSFVRSYTGELFF
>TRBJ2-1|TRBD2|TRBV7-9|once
TGTGCCAACAGCTTAGGATCTAGCGGCTCCTACAATGAGCAGTTCTTC
CANSLGSSGSYNEQFF
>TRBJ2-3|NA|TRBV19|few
TGTGCCAGTAGTATGGTCCTCAGTAGCACAGATACGCAGTATTTT
CASSMVLSSTDTQYF
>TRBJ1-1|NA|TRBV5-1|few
TGCGCCAGCAGCACGGGCGGACGGATTGAAGCTTTCTTT
CASSTGGRIEAFF
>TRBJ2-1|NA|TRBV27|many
TGTGCCAGCAGTCCTGGACCGAACAATGAGCAGTTCTTC
CASSPGPNNEQFF
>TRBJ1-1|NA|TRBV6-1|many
TGTGCCAGCAGTGAAGCGAGGGGGAACACTGAAGCTTTCTTT
CASSEARGNTEAFF
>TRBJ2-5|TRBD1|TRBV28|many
TGTGCCAGCAGCCTCACCCTCAGGGGGCAAGAGACCCAGTACTTC
CASSLTLRGQETQYF
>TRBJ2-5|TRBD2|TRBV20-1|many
TGCAGTGGCCTCGCGTTCGACTCGGGACTAGCGGGGGGACGAGAGACCCAGTACTTC
CSGLAFDSGLAGGRETQYF
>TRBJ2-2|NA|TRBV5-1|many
TGCGCCAGCAGCTTGCGAGCAGGGAGCACCGGGGAGCTGTTTTTT
CASSLRAGSTGELFF
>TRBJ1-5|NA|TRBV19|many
TGTGCCAGTAGTATGCCTTTGGGGGGCCTCGGACAGCCCCAGCATTTT
CASSMPLGGLGQPQHF
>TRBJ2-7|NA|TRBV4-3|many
TGCGCCAGCAGCCAAGACTTCCCGGCGGGAAACTACGAGCAGTACTTC
CASSQDFPAGNYEQYF
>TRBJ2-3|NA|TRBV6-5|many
TGTGCCAGCAGTTACTCTCAGGACGTACCCACTAGCACAGATACGCAGTATTTT
CASSYSQDVPTSTDTQYF
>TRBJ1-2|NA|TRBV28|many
TGTGCCAGCTGGGACGCTTATGGCTACACCTTC
CASWDAYGYTF
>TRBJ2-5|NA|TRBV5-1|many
TGCGCCAGCAGTTCGTGGGGGCACGGAGAGACCCAGTACTTC
CASSSWGHGETQYF
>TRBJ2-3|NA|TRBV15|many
TGTGCCACCAGCGAAGCGACCGTACGCACAGATACGCAGTATTTT
CATSEATVRTDTQYF
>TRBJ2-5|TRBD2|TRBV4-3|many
TGCGCCAGCAGCCAAGATAGGGGTAGCGGGAGTTCAGAGACCCAGTACTTC
CASSQDRGSGSSETQYF
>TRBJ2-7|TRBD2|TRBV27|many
TGTGCCAGCAGTTCCACTACTAGCGGAAGAGAGCAGTACTTC
CASSSTTSGREQYF